This T cell receptor beta chain is from a study of CD8 T cells in Susac syndrome. TCR beta sequencing was performed on blood CD8+ and CD4+ T cells. TEMRA cells were FACS-enriched, while CD8+ and CD4+ T cells were negatively isolated. Reverse transcription of roughly 0.45 to 1 ug RNA used random hexamers. Each CDR3 protein is one row after TCRdb ran MiXCR on the immunoSEQ multiplex PCR reads. The sample lists 200,000 to 250,000 distinct CDR3 sequences, 95% occurring once. V lost 1 base to trimming and J lost 5 bases; unmatched junction nucleotides: 8. The CDR3 loop spans 16 amino acids. Germline CDR1 reads DFQATT; CDR2 reads SNEGSKA (reference sequence).

This sequence originates from a human donor with multiple sclerosis. The chain uses TRBV20-1 and TRBJ1-6, with 7 bases that match TRBD1. The sequenced sample was CD4+ T cells from PBMCs. For the CDR3, the DNA is TGCAGTGCTAGAGGGCAGACAGGGATAAATAATTCACCCCTCCACTTT. This encodes CSARGQTGINNSPLHF.